These 12 T cell receptor beta chains were all obtained from the same sample, sequenced in a study of OX40 agonist ivuxolimab in advanced cancers. Profiled with immunoSEQ multiplex PCR; TCRdb holds only in-frame clones, not every one. Of 85,000 to 100,000 clones detected, around 85% appear once; the ten largest clones hold 3% to 4.5%. Specimen: CD4+ or CD8+ T cells sorted from blood, collected in a trial of the OX40 agonist ivuxolimab. These TCRs come from an adult with an advanced solid tumor such as melanoma, head and neck, liver or kidney cancer.

Worth noting for this clone: The junction and the germline gene differ at one end; a read error may be behind it. The chain couples TRBV7-7 to TRBJ2-5, with D possibly matching TRBD2 (6 bases). The CDR3 has 16 residues. CDR1 is SSHAT, CDR2 FNYEAQ, per germline (reference sequence). The CDR3 DNA follows: TGTGCTAGCAGCTTAGAGACGGGGAGGAGGATCGAGACCCAGTACTTC. It translates to CASSLETGRRIETQYF.

Written as DNA, the CDR3 is TGTGCCAGCAGTTTAGTGGACAGGGGGGATGAAAAACTGTTTTTT. This gives the protein CASSLVDRGDEKLFF. The rearrangement links TRBV28 to TRBJ1-4, with 10 bases that match TRBD1. Germline CDR1 reads MDHEN; CDR2 reads SYDVKM. CDR3 size: 15 residues. After removal of 2 bases from V and 6 bases from J, the junction contained 3 bases not matched to a gene.

The chain couples TRBV28 to TRBJ2-6; TRBD2 matches 7 bases. Trimming cost V 8 bases and J 2 bases; bases outside gene matches: 9. Per the germline V gene, CDR1 is MDHEN and CDR2 is SYDVKM. CDR3 size: 16 residues. Here the CDR3 reads CASGSNRGAGANVLTF. The CDR3 DNA reads TGTGCCAGCGGAAGTAATCGGGGGGCTGGGGCCAACGTCCTGACTTTC.

This sequence joins TRBV28 and TRBJ1-5, with D perhaps TRBD1 (5 bases). The CDR3 is 11 residues long. Germline-derived CDR1 and CDR2 are MDHEN and SYDVKM. Trimming removed 6 bases from V and 7 bases from J, with 7 bases in between. The CDR3: CASRDRQPQHF. Written as DNA, the CDR3 is TGTGCCAGCAGAGACAGACAGCCCCAGCATTTT.

This chain uses TRBV30 with TRBJ1-4; weak D call: TRBD1 (6 bases). V lost 1 base to trimming and J lost 0 bases, with 12 bases between them. The CDR3 is 16 residues long. Germline-derived CDR1 and CDR2 are GTSNPN and SVGIG (reference sequence). As DNA, the CDR3 is TGTGCCTGGAGTGATAGGGGGTTTGCAACTAATGAAAAACTGTTTTTT. This gives the protein CAWSDRGFATNEKLFF.

This clone was recorded once. V is TRBV7-9 and J is TRBJ2-2, with D possibly TRBD2 on 7 matching bases. Trimming cost V 6 bases and J 6 bases, with 11 bases left between them. The CDR3 sequence is 13 residues long. Germline values: CDR1 SEHNR, CDR2 FQNEAQ (reference sequence). The chain's CDR3 is CASRQGGAGELFF. For the CDR3, the DNA is TGTGCCAGCAGACAGGGAGGGGCCGGGGAGCTGTTTTTT.

The chain combines TRBV7-2 with TRBJ2-7; TRBD2 agrees at 7 bases. V lost 1 base, J lost 2 bases, and 11 bases stayed unmatched. The CDR3 extends over 17 amino acids. CDR1 and CDR2 (germline): SGHTA, FQGNSA. The CDR3 DNA is TGTGCCAGCAGCTTAGATGCGCCTAGCGGCGAAACCTACGAGCAGTACTTC. Its protein product is CASSLDAPSGETYEQYF.

J is TRBJ1-1 and V is TRBV30, with D hard to call. V lost 1 base, J lost 7 bases, and 10 bases lay in between. Looked up from germline, CDR1 is GTSNPN and CDR2 is SVGIG (reference sequence). The CDR3 has 12 residues. CDR3 sequence: CAWSGGWDEAFF. CDR3 coding DNA: TGTGCCTGGAGTGGGGGTTGGGATGAAGCTTTCTTT.

J is TRBJ2-2 and V is TRBV5-4; D gene unclear. CDR1 SGHNT and CDR2 YYREEE come from the germline V gene (reference sequence). V shed 4 bases and J shed 0 bases, with 13 bases lying between them. The CDR3 spans 16 residues. CDR3 coding DNA: TGTGCCAGCAGCCTCCTCGGTGCCGCGAACACCGGGGAGCTGTTTTTT. Its protein product is CASSLLGAANTGELFF.

The chain is built from TRBV27 and TRBJ2-7; 7 bases fit TRBD1. Germline V gives CDR1 MNHEY, CDR2 SMNVEV (reference sequence). The V segment lost 2 bases and the J segment 2 bases; nucleotides outside the gene matches: 3. The CDR3 is 14 amino acids. The CDR3 DNA follows: TGTGCCAGCAGTTTAAGGCAGGGGGCCTACGAGCAGTACTTC. Protein: CASSLRQGAYEQYF.

The chain employs TRBV7-6 and TRBJ2-3; tentative D call: TRBD2 (5 bases). The CDR3 spans 14 residues. Between the trimmed V and J ends, which lost 4 bases and 0 bases, there was a span of 8 bases. Germline CDR1 and CDR2: SGHVS and FNYEAQ. The CDR3, as DNA: TGTGCCAGCAGCTGGACTGGAAGCACAGATACGCAGTATTTT. Its protein product is CASSWTGSTDTQYF.

Here the CDR3 reads CASSSPRDTATDTQYF. In DNA, the CDR3 is TGTGCCAGCAGCTCACCCCGGGACACCGCCACAGATACGCAGTATTTT. The chain has TRBV5-4 and TRBJ2-3, with TRBD1 as a possible D gene (6 bases). Germline CDR1 SGHNT, CDR2 YYREEE (reference sequence). The CDR3 is 16 amino acids. With 3 bases removed from V and 2 bases from J, the gap between germline ends came to 16 bases.